This T cell receptor beta chain came from a study of blood T cells in healthy people across ages. This clonotype appeared many times. The donors, aged roughly 6 to 90, were healthy Caucasians from Russia. Sample-barcoded 5' priming and a J-beta primer mix drove a second PCR of roughly 7 to 11 cycles. One entry per CDR3 protein, called by TCRdb with MiXCR from the 5' RACE reads. The sample lists just under 900,000 distinct CDR3 sequences, more than 25% occurring once. The source material was blood. The sequence came from a woman at least 80 years old in good health.

This CDR3 is CASSRGGVEGTQYF. In DNA form, the CDR3 reads TGTGCCAGCAGCCGCGGGGGGGTGGAGGGGACCCAGTACTTC. The genes are TRBV7-2 and TRBJ2-5, with 9 bases identical to TRBD2. V shed 5 bases and J 7 bases; nucleotides not matched to a gene: 8. The CDR3 has 14 amino acids. Germline lookup yields CDR1 SGHTA and CDR2 FQGNSA.